This TCR beta chain was recovered during a study of Ad26.COV2.S vaccination and SARS-CoV-2 variants. This clone has only one observation. Assay used: immunoSEQ multiplex PCR; TCRdb lists only in-frame clones, some missing. The sample consists of some 320,000 clones, approximately 86% of them appearing once. The treatment is: some 20 received Ad26.COV2.S at low or high dose, single or two shots; about 5 received placebo; per-sample allocation not given. The study sampled participants on day 63 after the first vaccine or placebo injection. The junction had 8 bases not matched to a gene; V was cut back by 2 bases and J by 4 bases. CDR3 length: 16 residues. Germline V gene lookup returns CDR1 KGHSH and CDR2 LQKENI.

Source: peripheral blood, taken in a trial of Ad26.COV2.S vaccine versus placebo. The sequence was obtained from a person between 18 and 65 years old who received the Ad26.COV2.S COVID-19 vaccine or a placebo. This chain uses TRBV18 with TRBJ2-1; 7 bases align to TRBD1. The CDR3 loop reads CASSPGSGQVYNEQFF. The CDR3 DNA is TGTGCCAGCTCACCAGGGTCAGGACAGGTATACAATGAGCAGTTCTTC.